The clone carrying this TCR beta chain was observed once. The data originate from a study of blood T cell repertoires in COVID-19. About the research overall: Specimens from acute and convalescent COVID-19 originated in the United States, Italy and Spain. Sources were T cells, B-cell-depleted T cells, or PBMCs; the material itself was cDNA or gDNA.

In the original workflow: Reference gene primers were amplified, and this amplification served to estimate nucleated cell counts. Produced via immunoSEQ multiplex PCR; TCRdb's table is partial and in-frame only. For V, J and clone size, that table is used; D and trimming come from the DNA. The sample yields fewer than 50,000 clones, about 70% seen once. V was trimmed by 9 bases and J by 0 bases, leaving 14 bases between them. Germline values: CDR1 SGHRS, CDR2 YFSETQ. This CDR3 is 14 amino acids long. This TCR came from a man older than 75 with acute or convalescent COVID-19. Sequenced material: peripheral blood. The chain carries TRBV5-1 and TRBJ2-3; TRBD2 might be the D (6 bases). The CDR3 region has the DNA TGCGCCACCTCCTGGGGGACTAGCACAGATACGCAGTATTTT. This codes for CATSWGTSTDTQYF.